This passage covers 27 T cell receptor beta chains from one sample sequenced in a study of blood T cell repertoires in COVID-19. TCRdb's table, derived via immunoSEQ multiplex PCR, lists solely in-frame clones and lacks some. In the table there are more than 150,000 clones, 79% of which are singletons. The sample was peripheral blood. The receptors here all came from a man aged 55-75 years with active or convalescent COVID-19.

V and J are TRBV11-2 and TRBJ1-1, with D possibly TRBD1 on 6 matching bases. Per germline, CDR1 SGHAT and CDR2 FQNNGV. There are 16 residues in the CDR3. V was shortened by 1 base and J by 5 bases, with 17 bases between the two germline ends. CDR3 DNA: TGTGCCAGCAGCTTAGTGGCAGGGTTTGGACAGACTGAAGCTTTCTTT. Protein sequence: CASSLVAGFGQTEAFF. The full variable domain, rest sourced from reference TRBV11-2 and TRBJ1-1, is EAGVAQSPRYKIIEKRQSVAFWCNPISGHATLYWYQQILGQGPKLLIQFQNNGVVDDSQLPKDRFSAERLKGVDSTLKIQPAKLEDSAVYLCASSLVAGFGQTEAFFGQGTRLTVV.

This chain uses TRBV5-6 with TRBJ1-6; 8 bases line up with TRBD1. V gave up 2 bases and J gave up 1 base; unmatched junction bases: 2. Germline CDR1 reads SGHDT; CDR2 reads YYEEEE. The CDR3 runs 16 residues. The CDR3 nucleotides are TGTGCCAGCAGCTTAGGGACAGGTTCCTATAATTCACCCCTCCACTTT. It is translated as CASSLGTGSYNSPLHF.

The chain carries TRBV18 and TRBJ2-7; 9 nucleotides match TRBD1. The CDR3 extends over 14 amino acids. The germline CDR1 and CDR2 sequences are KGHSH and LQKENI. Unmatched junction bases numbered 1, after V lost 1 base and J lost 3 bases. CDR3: CASSPRQGDYEQYF. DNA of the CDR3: TGTGCCAGCTCACCACGACAGGGGGACTACGAGCAGTACTTC.

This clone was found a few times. The CDR3 sequence: CASSSTQAGDIVSTDTQYF. The CDR3 bases are TGTGCCAGTAGTTCCACTCAAGCGGGAGACATCGTAAGCACAGATACGCAGTATTTT. The V gene is TRBV19, the J gene TRBJ2-3; TRBD2 aligns across 8 bases. V lost 5 bases and J lost 0; bases outside the gene matches: 16. Germline V gene data show CDR1 as LNHDA and CDR2 as SQIVND (reference sequence). The CDR3 sequence is 19 residues long.

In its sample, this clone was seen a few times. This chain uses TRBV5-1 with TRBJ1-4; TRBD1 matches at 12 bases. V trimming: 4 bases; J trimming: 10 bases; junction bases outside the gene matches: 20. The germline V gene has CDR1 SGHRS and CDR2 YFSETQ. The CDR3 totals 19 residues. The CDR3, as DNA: TGCGCCAGCAGCCCCCAATTTCCGGGACAGGGGGCGAGTAGGCGAAAACTGTTTTTT. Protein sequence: CASSPQFPGQGASRRKLFF. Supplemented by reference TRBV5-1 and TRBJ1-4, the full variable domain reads KAGVTQTPRYLIKTRGQQVTLSCSPISGHRSVSWYQQTPGQGLQFLFEYFSETQRNKGNFPGRFSGRQFSNSRSEMNVSTLELGDSALYLCASSPQFPGQGASRRKLFFGSGTQLSVL.

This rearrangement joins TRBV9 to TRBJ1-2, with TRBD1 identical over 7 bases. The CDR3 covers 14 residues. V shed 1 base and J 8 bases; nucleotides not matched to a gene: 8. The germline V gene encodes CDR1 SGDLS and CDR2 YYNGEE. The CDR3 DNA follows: TGTGCCAGCAGCGTACGGATAGGGGGCTCCGGCTACACCTTC. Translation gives CASSVRIGGSGYTF.

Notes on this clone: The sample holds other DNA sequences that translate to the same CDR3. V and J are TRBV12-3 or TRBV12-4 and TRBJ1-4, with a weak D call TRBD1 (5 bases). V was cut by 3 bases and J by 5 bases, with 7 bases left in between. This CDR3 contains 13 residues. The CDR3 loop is CASSLGGNEKLFF. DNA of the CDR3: TGTGCCAGCAGTTTGGGGGGGAATGAAAAACTGTTTTTT.

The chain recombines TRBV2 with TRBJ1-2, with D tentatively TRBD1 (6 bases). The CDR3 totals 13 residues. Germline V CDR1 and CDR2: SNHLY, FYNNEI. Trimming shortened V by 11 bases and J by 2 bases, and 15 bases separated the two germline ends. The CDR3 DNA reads TGTGCCGGGGGCCAAACAGGGAACTATGGCTACACCTTC. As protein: CAGGQTGNYGYTF.

The CDR3 is CASSLKRGGEAFF. CDR3 DNA: TGTGCCAGCAGCTTAAAGAGGGGAGGCGAAGCTTTCTTT. The V gene is TRBV11-3, the J gene TRBJ1-1, with a possible D match to TRBD1 (5 bases). CDR1 is SGHNT, CDR2 YENEEA, per germline. Trimming pared 2 bases from V and 8 bases from J, leaving 12 bases between. CDR3 length: 13 amino acids.

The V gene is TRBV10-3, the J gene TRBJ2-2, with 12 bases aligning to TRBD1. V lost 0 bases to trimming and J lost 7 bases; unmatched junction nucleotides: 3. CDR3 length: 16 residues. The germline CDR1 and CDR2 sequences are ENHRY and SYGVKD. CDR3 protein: CAISESGQGAIGELFF. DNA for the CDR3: TGTGCCATCAGTGAGTCGGGACAGGGGGCGATCGGGGAGCTGTTTTTT.

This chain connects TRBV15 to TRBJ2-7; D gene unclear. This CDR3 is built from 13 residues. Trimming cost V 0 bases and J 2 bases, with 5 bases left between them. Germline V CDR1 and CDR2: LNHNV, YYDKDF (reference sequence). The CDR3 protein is CATSRDETYEQYF. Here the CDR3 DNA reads TGTGCCACCAGCAGAGATGAGACCTACGAGCAGTACTTC.

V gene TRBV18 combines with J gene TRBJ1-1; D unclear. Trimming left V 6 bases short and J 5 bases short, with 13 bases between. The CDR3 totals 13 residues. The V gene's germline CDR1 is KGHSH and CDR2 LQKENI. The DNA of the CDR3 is TGTGCCAGCTCGCAGGCCATAGGAACTGAAGCTTTCTTT. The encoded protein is CASSQAIGTEAFF.

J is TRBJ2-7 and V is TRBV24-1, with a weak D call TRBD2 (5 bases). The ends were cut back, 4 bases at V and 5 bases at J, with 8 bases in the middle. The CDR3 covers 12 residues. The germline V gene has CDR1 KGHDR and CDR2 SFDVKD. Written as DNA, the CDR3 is TGTGCCACCAGTGACTGGGGAGACGAGCAGTACTTC. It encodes CATSDWGDEQYF.

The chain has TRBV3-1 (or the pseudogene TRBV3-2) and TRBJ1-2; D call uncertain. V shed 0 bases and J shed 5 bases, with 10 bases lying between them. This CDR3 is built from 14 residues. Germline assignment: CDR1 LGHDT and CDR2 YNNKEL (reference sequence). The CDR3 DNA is TGTGCCAGCAGCCAAGATCCCCGCGTATATGGCTACACCTTC. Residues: CASSQDPRVYGYTF.

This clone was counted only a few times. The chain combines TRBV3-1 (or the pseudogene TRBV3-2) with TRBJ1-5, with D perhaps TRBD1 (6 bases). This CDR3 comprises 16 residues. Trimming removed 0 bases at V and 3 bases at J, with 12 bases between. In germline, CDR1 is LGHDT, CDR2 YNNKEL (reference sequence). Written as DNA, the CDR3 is TGTGCCAGCAGCCAAGAGGGGGCGCTTAACAATCAGCCCCAGCATTTT. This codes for CASSQEGALNNQPQHF.

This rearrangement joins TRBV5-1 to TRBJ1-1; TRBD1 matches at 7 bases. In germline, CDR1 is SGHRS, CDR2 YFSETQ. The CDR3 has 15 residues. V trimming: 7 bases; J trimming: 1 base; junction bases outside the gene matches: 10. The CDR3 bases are TGCGCCAGCGCTACATCGACAGGGAAGAACACTGAAGCTTTCTTT. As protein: CASATSTGKNTEAFF.

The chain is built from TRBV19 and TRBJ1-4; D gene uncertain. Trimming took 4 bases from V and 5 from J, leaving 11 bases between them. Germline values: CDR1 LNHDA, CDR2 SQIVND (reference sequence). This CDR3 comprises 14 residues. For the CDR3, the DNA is TGTGCCAGTAGTACCCGGCGGGGAAATGAAAAACTGTTTTTT. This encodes CASSTRRGNEKLFF.

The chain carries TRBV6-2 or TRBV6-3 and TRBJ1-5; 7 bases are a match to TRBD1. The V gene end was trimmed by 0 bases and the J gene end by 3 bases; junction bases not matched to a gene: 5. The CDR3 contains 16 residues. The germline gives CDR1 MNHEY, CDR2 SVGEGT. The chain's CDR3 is CASSYSQGQLNQPQHF. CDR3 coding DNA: TGTGCCAGCAGTTACTCCCAGGGACAGCTCAATCAGCCCCAGCATTTT.

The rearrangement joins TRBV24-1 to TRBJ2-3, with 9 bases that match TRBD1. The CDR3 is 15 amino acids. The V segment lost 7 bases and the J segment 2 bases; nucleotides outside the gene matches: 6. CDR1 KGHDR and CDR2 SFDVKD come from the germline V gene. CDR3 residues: CATSPRDRDTDTQYF. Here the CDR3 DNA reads TGTGCCACCAGCCCCCGGGACAGGGACACAGATACGCAGTATTTT.

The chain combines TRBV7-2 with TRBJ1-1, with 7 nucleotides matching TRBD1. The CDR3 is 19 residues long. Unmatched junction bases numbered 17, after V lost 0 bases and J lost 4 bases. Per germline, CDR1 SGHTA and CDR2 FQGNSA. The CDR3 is CASSLAPTGPERRATEAFF. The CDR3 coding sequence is TGTGCCAGCAGCTTAGCCCCGACAGGGCCCGAACGTCGTGCCACTGAAGCTTTCTTT.

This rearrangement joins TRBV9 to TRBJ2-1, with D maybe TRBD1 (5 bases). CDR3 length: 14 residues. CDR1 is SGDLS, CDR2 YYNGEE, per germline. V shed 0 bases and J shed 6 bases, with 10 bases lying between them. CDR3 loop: CASSVVQGGNEQFF. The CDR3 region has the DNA TGTGCCAGCAGCGTAGTTCAGGGTGGCAATGAGCAGTTCTTC. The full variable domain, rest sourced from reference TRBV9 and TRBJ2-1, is DSGVTQTPKHLITATGQRVTLRCSPRSGDLSVYWYQQSLDQGLQFLIQYYNGEERAKGNILERFSAQQFPDLHSELNLSSLELGDSALYFCASSVVQGGNEQFFGPGTRLTVL.

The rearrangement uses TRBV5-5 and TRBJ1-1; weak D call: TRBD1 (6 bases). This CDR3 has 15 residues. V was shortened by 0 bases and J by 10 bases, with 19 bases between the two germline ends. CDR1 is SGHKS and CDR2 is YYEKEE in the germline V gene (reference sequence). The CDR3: CASSLAWGRESVAFF. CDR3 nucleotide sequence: TGTGCCAGCAGCTTGGCCTGGGGGCGGGAGAGCGTAGCTTTCTTT.

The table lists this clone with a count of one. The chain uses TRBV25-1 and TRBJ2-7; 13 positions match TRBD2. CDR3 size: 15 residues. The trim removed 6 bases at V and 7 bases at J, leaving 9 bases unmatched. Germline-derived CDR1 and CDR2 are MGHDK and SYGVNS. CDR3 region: CASSLTSGRLGEQYF. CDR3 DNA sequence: TGTGCCAGCAGCTTGACTAGCGGGAGGTTAGGTGAGCAGTACTTC.

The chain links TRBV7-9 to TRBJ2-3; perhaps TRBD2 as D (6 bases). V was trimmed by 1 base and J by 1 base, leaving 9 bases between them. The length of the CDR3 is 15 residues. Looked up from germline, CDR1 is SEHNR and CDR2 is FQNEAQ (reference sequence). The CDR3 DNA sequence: TGTGCCAGCAGCTTAGGGGCTAGCGGCACAGATACGCAGTATTTT. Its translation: CASSLGASGTDTQYF.

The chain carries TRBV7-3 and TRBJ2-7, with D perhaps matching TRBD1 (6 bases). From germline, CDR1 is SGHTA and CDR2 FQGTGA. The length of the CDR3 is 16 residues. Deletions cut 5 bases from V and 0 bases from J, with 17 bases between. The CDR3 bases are TGTGCCAGCAGCCGGACAGCCCTATCCAGCTCCTACGAGCAGTACTTC. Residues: CASSRTALSSSYEQYF.

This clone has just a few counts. CDR3 DNA: TGTGCCAGCAGTGACTCGACAGCGAACACCGGGGAGCTGTTTTTT. Protein: CASSDSTANTGELFF. The chain uses TRBV6-4 and TRBJ2-2; D possibly corresponds to TRBD1 (5 bases). Germline values: CDR1 MRHNA, CDR2 SNTAGT. This CDR3 has 15 residues. The V gene lost 0 bases and the J gene lost 0 bases, with 5 bases spanning the gap.

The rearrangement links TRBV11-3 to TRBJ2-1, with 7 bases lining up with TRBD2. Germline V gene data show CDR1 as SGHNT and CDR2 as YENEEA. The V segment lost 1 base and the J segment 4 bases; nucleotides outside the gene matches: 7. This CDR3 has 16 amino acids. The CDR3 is CASSLGSSGVYNEQFF. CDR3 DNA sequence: TGTGCCAGCAGCTTAGGATCCAGCGGGGTTTACAATGAGCAGTTCTTC.